This entry describes one T cell receptor (beta chain). TCRdb analysed the 5' RACE reads with MiXCR anew, one entry per CDR3 protein. The sample consists of 200,000 to 250,000 distinct CDR3 sequences, less than 9% of them appearing once. The data stem from a study of T cells after yellow fever vaccination. The trim removed 6 bases at V and 5 bases at J, leaving 7 bases unmatched. Germline V lookup: CDR1 WSHSY, CDR2 SAAADI. This CDR3 has 15 residues. This TCR came from a young man who received the YFV17D yellow fever vaccine. The V and J genes are TRBV10-2 and TRBJ2-5; TRBD2 matches 12 bases. The sequencing here drew on CD4+ T cells sorted from PBMCs, taken 15 days after the yellow fever booster vaccination. The CDR3 sequence: CASSPTSGSRETQYF. CDR3 DNA: TGCGCCAGCAGCCCGACTAGCGGGAGTCGGGAGACCCAGTACTTC.